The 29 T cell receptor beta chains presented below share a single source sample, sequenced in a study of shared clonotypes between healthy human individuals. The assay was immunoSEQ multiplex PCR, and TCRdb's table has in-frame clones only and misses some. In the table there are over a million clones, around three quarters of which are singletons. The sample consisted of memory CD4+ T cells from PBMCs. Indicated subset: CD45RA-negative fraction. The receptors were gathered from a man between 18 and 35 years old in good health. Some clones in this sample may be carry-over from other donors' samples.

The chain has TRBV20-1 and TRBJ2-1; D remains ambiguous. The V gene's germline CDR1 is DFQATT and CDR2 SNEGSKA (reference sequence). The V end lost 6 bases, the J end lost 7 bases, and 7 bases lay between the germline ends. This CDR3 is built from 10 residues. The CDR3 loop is CSAVKNEQFF. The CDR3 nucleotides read TGCAGTGCCGTGAAAAATGAGCAGTTCTTC.

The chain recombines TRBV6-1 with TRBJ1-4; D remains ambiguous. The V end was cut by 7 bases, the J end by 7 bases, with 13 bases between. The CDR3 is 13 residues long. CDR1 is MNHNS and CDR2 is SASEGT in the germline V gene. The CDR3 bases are TGTGCCAGCAAGCAAGAATCGGGTGAAAAACTGTTTTTT. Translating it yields CASKQESGEKLFF.

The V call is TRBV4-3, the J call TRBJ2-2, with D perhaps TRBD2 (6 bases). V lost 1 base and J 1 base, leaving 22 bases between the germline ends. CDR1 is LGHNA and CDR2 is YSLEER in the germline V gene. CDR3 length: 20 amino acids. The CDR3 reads CASSQVFQSVEGGNTGELFF. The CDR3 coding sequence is TGCGCCAGCAGCCAAGTTTTCCAATCCGTGGAGGGAGGGAACACCGGGGAGCTGTTTTTT.

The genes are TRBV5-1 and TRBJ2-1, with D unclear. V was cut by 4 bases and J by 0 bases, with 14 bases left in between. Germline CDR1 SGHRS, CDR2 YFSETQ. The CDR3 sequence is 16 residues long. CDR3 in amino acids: CASSSLEASSYNEQFF. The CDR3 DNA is TGCGCCAGCAGCAGCCTAGAGGCCAGCTCCTACAATGAGCAGTTCTTC. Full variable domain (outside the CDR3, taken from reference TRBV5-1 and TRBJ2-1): KAGVTQTPRYLIKTRGQQVTLSCSPISGHRSVSWYQQTPGQGLQFLFEYFSETQRNKGNFPGRFSGRQFSNSRSEMNVSTLELGDSALYLCASSSLEASSYNEQFFGPGTRLTVL.

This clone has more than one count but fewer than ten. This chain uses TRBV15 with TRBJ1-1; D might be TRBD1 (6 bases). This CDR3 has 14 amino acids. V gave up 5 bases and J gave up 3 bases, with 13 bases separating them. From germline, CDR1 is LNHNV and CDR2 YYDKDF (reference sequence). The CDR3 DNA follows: TGTGCCACCAGCTTACACAGGGAGGACACTGAAGCTTTCTTT. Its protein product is CATSLHREDTEAFF.

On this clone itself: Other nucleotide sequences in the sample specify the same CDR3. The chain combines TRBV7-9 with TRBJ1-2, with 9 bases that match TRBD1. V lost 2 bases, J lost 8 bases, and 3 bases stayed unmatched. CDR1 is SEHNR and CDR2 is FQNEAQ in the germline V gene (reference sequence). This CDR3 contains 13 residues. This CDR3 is CASSLKTGGGYTF. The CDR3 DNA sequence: TGTGCCAGCAGCTTAAAGACAGGGGGAGGCTACACCTTC.

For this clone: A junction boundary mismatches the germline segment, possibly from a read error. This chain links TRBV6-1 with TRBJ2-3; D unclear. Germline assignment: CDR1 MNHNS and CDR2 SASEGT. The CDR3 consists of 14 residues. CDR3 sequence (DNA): TGTGCCAGCAGATTCCTTTTTGGCACAGATACGCGGTATTTT. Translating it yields CASRFLFGTDTRYF.

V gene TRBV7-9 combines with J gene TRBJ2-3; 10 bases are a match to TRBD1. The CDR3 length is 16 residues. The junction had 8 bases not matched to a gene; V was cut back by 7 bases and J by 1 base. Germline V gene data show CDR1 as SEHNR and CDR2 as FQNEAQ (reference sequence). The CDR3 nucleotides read TGTGCCAGCAACGAAGCCGGGACAGGGGGCACAGATACGCAGTATTTT. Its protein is CASNEAGTGGTDTQYF.

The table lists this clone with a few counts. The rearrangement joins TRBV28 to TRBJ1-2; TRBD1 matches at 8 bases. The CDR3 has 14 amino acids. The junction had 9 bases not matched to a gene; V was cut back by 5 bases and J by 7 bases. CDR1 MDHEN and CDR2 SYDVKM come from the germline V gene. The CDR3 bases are TGTGCCAGCAGTCCCAGTCCAGGGGGCCGTGGCTACACCTTC. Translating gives CASSPSPGGRGYTF.

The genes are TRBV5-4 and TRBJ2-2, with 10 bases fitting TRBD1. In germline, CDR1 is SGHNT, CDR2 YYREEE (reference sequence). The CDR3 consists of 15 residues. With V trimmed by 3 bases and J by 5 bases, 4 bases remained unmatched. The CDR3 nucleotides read TGTGCCAGCAGCTGGGACAGGGGAGGGACCGGGGAGCTGTTTTTT. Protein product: CASSWDRGGTGELFF.

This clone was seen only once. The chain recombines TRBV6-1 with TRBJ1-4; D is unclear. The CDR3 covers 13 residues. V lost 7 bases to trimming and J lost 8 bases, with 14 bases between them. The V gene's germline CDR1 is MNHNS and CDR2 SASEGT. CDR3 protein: CASTQESGEKLFF. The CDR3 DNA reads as TGTGCCAGCACCCAGGAGTCAGGAGAAAAACTGTTTTTT.

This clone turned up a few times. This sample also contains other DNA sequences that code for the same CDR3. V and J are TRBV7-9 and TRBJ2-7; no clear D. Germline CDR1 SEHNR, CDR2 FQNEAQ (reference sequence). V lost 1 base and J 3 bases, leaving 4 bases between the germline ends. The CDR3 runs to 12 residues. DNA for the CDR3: TGTGCCAGCAGCTTAGTAGGCTACGAGCAGTACTTC. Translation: CASSLVGYEQYF.

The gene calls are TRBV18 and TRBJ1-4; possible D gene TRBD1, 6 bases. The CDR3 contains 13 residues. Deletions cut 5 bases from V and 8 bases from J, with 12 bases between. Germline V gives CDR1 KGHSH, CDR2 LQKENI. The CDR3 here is CASSAGGLEKLFF. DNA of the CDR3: TGTGCCAGCTCAGCTGGGGGGCTGGAAAAACTGTTTTTT.

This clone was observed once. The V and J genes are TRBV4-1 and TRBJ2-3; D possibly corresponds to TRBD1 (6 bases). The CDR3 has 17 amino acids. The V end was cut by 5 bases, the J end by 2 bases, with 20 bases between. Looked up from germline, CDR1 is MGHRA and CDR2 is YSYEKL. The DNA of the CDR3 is TGCGCCAGCAGCTCACAGGCCCGGCAGGGGAACACAGATACGCAGTATTTT. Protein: CASSSQARQGNTDTQYF.

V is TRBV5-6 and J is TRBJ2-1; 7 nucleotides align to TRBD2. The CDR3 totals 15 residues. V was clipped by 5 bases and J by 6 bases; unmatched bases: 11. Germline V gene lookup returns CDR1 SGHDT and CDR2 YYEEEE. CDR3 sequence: CASSIGLVRVNEQFF. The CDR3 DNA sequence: TGTGCCAGCAGTATCGGACTAGTCCGTGTCAATGAGCAGTTCTTC.

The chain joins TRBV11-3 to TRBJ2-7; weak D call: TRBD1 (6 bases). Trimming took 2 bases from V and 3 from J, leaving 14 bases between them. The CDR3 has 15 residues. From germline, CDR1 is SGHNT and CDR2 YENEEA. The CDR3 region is CASSLRGMECYEQYF. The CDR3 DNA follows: TGTGCCAGCAGCTTAAGGGGGATGGAGTGCTACGAGCAGTACTTC.

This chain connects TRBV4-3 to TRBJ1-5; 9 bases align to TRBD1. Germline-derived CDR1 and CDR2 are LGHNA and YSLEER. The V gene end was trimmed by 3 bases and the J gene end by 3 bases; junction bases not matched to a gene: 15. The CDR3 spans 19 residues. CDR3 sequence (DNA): TGCGCCAGCAGCCAGGACTCACCCGGGGACAGGGCGCACAATCAGCCCCAGCATTTT. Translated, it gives CASSQDSPGDRAHNQPQHF.

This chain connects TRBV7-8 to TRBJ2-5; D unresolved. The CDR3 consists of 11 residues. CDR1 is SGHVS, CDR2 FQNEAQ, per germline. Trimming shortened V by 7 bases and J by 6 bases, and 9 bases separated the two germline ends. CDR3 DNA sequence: TGTGCCAGCACCTCTCAGAAGACCCAGTACTTC. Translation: CASTSQKTQYF.

CDR3 sequence: CASSPQGGQTQYF. CDR3 coding DNA: TGTGCCAGCAGCCCTCAGGGGGGGCAGACCCAGTACTTC. The chain links TRBV9 to TRBJ2-5; D may be TRBD1 or TRBD2 (7 bases each). CDR3 length: 13 residues. Germline-derived CDR1 and CDR2 are SGDLS and YYNGEE. Trimming removed 4 bases at V and 6 bases at J, with 13 bases between. Drawing the rest from reference TRBV9 and TRBJ2-5, the complete variable domain is DSGVTQTPKHLITATGQRVTLRCSPRSGDLSVYWYQQSLDQGLQFLIQYYNGEERAKGNILERFSAQQFPDLHSELNLSSLELGDSALYFCASSPQGGQTQYFGPGTRLLVL.

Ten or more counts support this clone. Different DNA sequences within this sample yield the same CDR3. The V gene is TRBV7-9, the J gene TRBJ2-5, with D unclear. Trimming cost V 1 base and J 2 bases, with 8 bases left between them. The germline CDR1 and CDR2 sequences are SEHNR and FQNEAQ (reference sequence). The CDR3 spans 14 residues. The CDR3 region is CASSLGPLQETQYF. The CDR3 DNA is TGTGCCAGCAGCTTAGGTCCGTTACAAGAGACCCAGTACTTC.

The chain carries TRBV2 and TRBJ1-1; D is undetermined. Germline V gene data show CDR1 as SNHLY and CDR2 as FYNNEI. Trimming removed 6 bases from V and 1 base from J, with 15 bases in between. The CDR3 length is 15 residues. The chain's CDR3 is CASRQLRTGNTEAFF. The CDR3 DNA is TGTGCCAGCAGGCAACTAAGGACCGGGAACACTGAAGCTTTCTTT.

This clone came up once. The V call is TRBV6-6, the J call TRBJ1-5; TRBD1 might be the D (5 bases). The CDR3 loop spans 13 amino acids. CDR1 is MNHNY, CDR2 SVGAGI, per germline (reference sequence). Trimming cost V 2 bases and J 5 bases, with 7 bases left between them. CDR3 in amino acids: CASSYMGDQPQHF. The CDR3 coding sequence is TGTGCCAGCAGTTACATGGGGGATCAGCCCCAGCATTTT.

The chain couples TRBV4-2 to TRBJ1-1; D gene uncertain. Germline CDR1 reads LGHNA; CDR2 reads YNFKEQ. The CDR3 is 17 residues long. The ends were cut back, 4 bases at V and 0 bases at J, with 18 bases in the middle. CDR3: CASSLRAGIPMNTEAFF. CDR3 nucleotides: TGTGCCAGCAGCCTACGAGCAGGAATTCCAATGAACACTGAAGCTTTCTTT.

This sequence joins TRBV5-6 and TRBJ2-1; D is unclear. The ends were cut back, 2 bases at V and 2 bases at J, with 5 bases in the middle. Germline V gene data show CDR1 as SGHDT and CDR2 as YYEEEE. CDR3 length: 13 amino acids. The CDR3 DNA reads TGTGCCAGCAGCTTAACAGCCTACAATGAGCAGTTCTTC. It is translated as CASSLTAYNEQFF.

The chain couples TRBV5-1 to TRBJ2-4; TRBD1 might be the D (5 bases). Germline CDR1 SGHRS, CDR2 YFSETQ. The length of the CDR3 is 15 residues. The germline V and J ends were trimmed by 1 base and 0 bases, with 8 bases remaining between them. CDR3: CASSLPGLAKNIQYF. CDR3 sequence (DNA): TGCGCCAGCAGCTTGCCAGGGTTAGCCAAAAACATTCAGTACTTC.

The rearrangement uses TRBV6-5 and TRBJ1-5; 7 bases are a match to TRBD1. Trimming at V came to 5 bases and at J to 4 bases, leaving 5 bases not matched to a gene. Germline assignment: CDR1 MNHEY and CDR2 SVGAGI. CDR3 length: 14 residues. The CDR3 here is CASSKDRANQPQHF. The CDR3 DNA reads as TGTGCCAGCAGTAAAGACAGGGCTAATCAGCCCCAGCATTTT.

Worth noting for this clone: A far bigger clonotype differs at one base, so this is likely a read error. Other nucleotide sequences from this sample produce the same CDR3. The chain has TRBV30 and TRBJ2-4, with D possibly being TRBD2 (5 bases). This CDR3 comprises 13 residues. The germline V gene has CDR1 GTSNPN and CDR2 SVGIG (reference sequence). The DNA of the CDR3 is TGCGCCTGGAGTTCGGGCCCGGGGAACATTCAGTACTTC. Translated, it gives CAWSSGPGNIQYF.

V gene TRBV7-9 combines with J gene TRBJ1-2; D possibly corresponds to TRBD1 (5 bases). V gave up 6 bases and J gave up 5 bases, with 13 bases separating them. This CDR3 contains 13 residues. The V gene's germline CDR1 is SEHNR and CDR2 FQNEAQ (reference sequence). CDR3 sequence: CASRPRGAYGYTF. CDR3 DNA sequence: TGTGCCAGCAGGCCCAGAGGGGCTTATGGCTACACCTTC.

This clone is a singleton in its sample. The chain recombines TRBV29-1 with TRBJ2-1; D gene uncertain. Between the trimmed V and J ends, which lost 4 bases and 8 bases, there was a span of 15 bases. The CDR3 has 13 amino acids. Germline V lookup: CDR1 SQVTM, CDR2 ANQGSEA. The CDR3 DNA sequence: TGCAGCGTTGCTTACAGCTCTACGGATGAGCAGTTCTTC. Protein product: CSVAYSSTDEQFF.